These 30 T cell receptor beta chains were sequenced from one sample in a study of control samples from healthy donors and cancer patients. Sequencing used immunoSEQ multiplex PCR; TCRdb keeps in-frame clones, though not all of them. This repertoire shows 35,000 to 50,000 clones, around 87% found once; its top ten account for about 10%. Sequenced input: PBMCs. Receptors originate from an older woman with lung cancer.

The rearrangement links TRBV9 to TRBJ2-7, with 11 bases that match TRBD1. Trimming took 3 bases from V and 1 from J; bases not matched to a gene: 6. The CDR3 consists of 16 residues. From germline, CDR1 is SGDLS and CDR2 YYNGEE. The CDR3 DNA follows: TGTGCCAGCAGCGGCGGGACAGGGGGAAAATCCTACGAGCAGTACTTC. Its protein product is CASSGGTGGKSYEQYF.

The chain carries TRBV5-1 and TRBJ2-5, with 14 bases fitting TRBD2. The CDR3 length is 15 residues. Trimming cost V 4 bases and J 3 bases; bases outside gene matches: 2. The V gene's germline CDR1 is SGHRS and CDR2 YFSETQ. The CDR3 nucleotides are TGCGCCAGCAGCGTGACTAGCGGGAGGGAAGAGACCCAGTACTTC. Amino acids: CASSVTSGREETQYF.

In this sample, this clone turned up once. The CDR3 loop reads CASTGSYNSPLHF. For the CDR3, the DNA is TGTGCCAGCACCGGCTCCTATAATTCACCCCTCCACTTT. This chain joins TRBV6-5 and TRBJ1-6; D gene ambiguous. This CDR3 comprises 13 residues. Germline V lookup: CDR1 MNHEY, CDR2 SVGAGI. Trimming took off 7 bases at V and 0 bases at J, with 4 bases between the two ends.

A word on this clone: At one end the junction does not follow the germline gene, possibly because of a read error. The chain is built from TRBV13 and TRBJ2-7; 9 nucleotides align to TRBD1. The CDR3 length is 14 residues. Germline lookup yields CDR1 PRHDT and CDR2 FYEKMQ (reference sequence). The CDR3 bases are TGTGCCAGCAGCTTTACGGGACAGGGTTCGAACTACGACTTC. It specifies CASSFTGQGSNYDF.

This rearrangement joins TRBV5-1 to TRBJ1-5, with D possibly TRBD1 on 6 matching bases. CDR1 and CDR2 from the germline V gene are SGHRS and YFSETQ. The V end lost 5 bases, the J end lost 8 bases, and 14 bases lay between the germline ends. The CDR3 runs to 13 residues. The CDR3 loop is CASSEGGGEPQHF. The CDR3 bases are TGCGCCAGCAGTGAGGGGGGCGGGGAGCCCCAGCATTTT.

The chain joins TRBV30 to TRBJ1-3; weak D call: TRBD1 (6 bases). The CDR3 contains 14 residues. CDR1 and CDR2 from the germline V gene are GTSNPN and SVGIG (reference sequence). V lost 6 bases and J 0 bases, leaving 12 bases between the germline ends. The CDR3: CACPDRLSGNTIYF. The CDR3 nucleotides are TGTGCCTGCCCTGACAGGCTCTCTGGAAACACCATATATTTT.

In its sample, this clone was seen once. The CDR3 here is CASRGDGQETQYF. The CDR3 DNA is TGTGCCAGCAGGGGGGACGGCCAAGAGACCCAGTACTTC. The chain links TRBV9 to TRBJ2-5; D is perhaps TRBD1 or TRBD2 (5 bases each). Per germline, CDR1 SGDLS and CDR2 YYNGEE. CDR3 length: 13 residues. Trimming cost V 5 bases and J 1 base, with 9 bases left between them.

The chain is built from TRBV7-9 and TRBJ2-1, with 7 positions matching TRBD2. Germline loops: CDR1 SEHNR, CDR2 FQNEAQ (reference sequence). This CDR3 is built from 14 residues. The V and J ends lost 5 bases and 7 bases, in that order; junction bases with no gene match: 8. This CDR3 is CASSPLGRGNEQFF. The CDR3 coding sequence is TGTGCCAGCAGCCCTCTTGGGAGGGGAAATGAGCAGTTCTTC.

This clone was recorded a few times. The rearrangement links TRBV19 to TRBJ1-1, with no clear D. The germline CDR1 and CDR2 sequences are LNHDA and SQIVND (reference sequence). CDR3 length: 13 amino acids. Trimming stripped 1 base from V and 0 bases from J, with 3 bases between. The CDR3 bases are TGTGCCAGTAGTATAGTAGTGAACACTGAAGCTTTCTTT. Its protein product is CASSIVVNTEAFF. Variable domain in full (rest from reference TRBV19 and TRBJ1-1): DGGITQSPKYLFRKEGQNVTLSCEQNLNHDAMYWYRQDPGQGLRLIYYSQIVNDFQKGDIAEGYSVSREKKESFPLTVTSAQKNPTAFYLCASSIVVNTEAFFGQGTRLTVV.

This clone was detected once. The rearrangement joins TRBV2 to TRBJ2-2, with D possibly being TRBD2 (6 bases). The V gene's germline CDR1 is SNHLY and CDR2 FYNNEI. CDR3 length equals 14 residues. The V and J ends lost 6 bases and 3 bases respectively, with 11 bases between them. CDR3 sequence: CASRGRSDTGELFF. Written as DNA, the CDR3 is TGTGCCAGCAGAGGGAGGTCGGACACCGGGGAGCTGTTTTTT. The variable domain in full, with the rest retrieved from reference TRBV2 and TRBJ2-2, is EPEVTQTPSHQVTQMGQEVILRCVPISNHLYFYWYRQILGQKVEFLVSFYNNEISEKSEIFDDQFSVERPDGSNFTLKIRSTKLEDSAMYFCASRGRSDTGELFFGEGSRLTVL.

This clone was detected only once. This chain links TRBV11-3 with TRBJ2-3; D is unclear. This CDR3 spans 14 amino acids. With 5 bases removed from V and 5 bases from J, the gap between germline ends came to 14 bases. The germline V gene has CDR1 SGHNT and CDR2 YENEEA. DNA of the CDR3: TGTGCCAGCAGCGATTATGTCGTAAGAGATACGCAGTATTTT. This codes for CASSDYVVRDTQYF.

The rearrangement links TRBV5-1 to TRBJ2-7, with TRBD1 matching 8 bases. CDR3 length equals 14 residues. Trimming took 4 bases from V and 6 from J; bases not matched to a gene: 9. Looked up from germline, CDR1 is SGHRS and CDR2 is YFSETQ. This chain's CDR3 is CASSPDRVFGEQYF. For the CDR3, the DNA is TGCGCCAGCAGCCCGGACAGGGTTTTTGGCGAGCAGTACTTC. The full variable domain, rest sourced from reference TRBV5-1 and TRBJ2-7, is KAGVTQTPRYLIKTRGQQVTLSCSPISGHRSVSWYQQTPGQGLQFLFEYFSETQRNKGNFPGRFSGRQFSNSRSEMNVSTLELGDSALYLCASSPDRVFGEQYFGPGTRLTVT.

This chain links TRBV10-2 with TRBJ2-6; the D is unclear. Germline CDR1 reads WSHSY; CDR2 reads SAAADI. This CDR3 is 18 amino acids long. V lost 2 bases and J 5 bases, leaving 19 bases between the germline ends. The CDR3 loop reads CASSEMLTSNSRANVLTF. For the CDR3, the DNA is TGCGCCAGCAGTGAGATGCTCACTTCTAACAGTCGGGCCAACGTCCTGACTTTC.

The rearrangement uses TRBV6-5 and TRBJ1-2; D is perhaps TRBD1 (6 bases). The ends were cut back, 8 bases at V and 4 bases at J, with 14 bases in the middle. The CDR3 runs 13 residues. CDR1 is MNHEY, CDR2 SVGAGI, per germline. The CDR3 region has the DNA TGTGCCAGCGCTGTCAGGGGAGCCTATGGCTACACCTTC. As protein: CASAVRGAYGYTF.

V gene TRBV27 combines with J gene TRBJ1-1; tentatively, D is TRBD1 (6 bases). V was pared by 7 bases and J by 7 bases, with 16 bases between. This CDR3 comprises 13 residues. Germline V CDR1 and CDR2: MNHEY, SMNVEV (reference sequence). The CDR3 nucleotides are TGTGCCAGCAAACAACAGGGTACTCATGAAGCTTTCTTT. This encodes CASKQQGTHEAFF.

The V call is TRBV30, the J call TRBJ1-4, with 8 bases that match TRBD1. Germline V gene data show CDR1 as GTSNPN and CDR2 as SVGIG (reference sequence). The CDR3 has 14 amino acids. J was trimmed by 7 bases and V by 3 bases; bases with no gene match: 7. CDR3 in amino acids: CAWRPQGAIEKLFF. DNA of the CDR3: TGTGCCTGGAGACCTCAGGGGGCGATTGAAAAACTGTTTTTT.

This clone was counted only a few times. J is TRBJ1-4 and V is TRBV11-3; TRBD1 agrees at 8 bases. This CDR3 region has 14 residues. The germline V gene has CDR1 SGHNT and CDR2 YENEEA. The V segment lost 3 bases and the J segment 6 bases; nucleotides outside the gene matches: 3. CDR3 protein: CASSFMTGDEKLFF. DNA of the CDR3: TGTGCCAGCAGCTTTATGACAGGGGATGAAAAACTGTTTTTT.

This chain uses TRBV9 with TRBJ2-5; D is unresolved. This CDR3 region has 17 residues. Germline assignment: CDR1 SGDLS and CDR2 YYNGEE. Trimming removed 0 bases from V and 5 bases from J, with 20 bases in between. The CDR3 DNA follows: TGTGCCAGCAGCGTAGCCCAGAAGCCGGGCGGCGAGGAGACCCAGTACTTC. Residues: CASSVAQKPGGEETQYF.

V gene TRBV5-5 combines with J gene TRBJ1-2, with D possibly being TRBD1 (5 bases). Per the germline V gene, CDR1 is SGHKS and CDR2 is YYEKEE (reference sequence). Trimming stripped 2 bases from V and 7 bases from J, with 15 bases between. This CDR3 spans 14 amino acids. The CDR3 loop is CASSFMTKGTGYTF. In DNA, the CDR3 is TGTGCCAGCAGCTTCATGACAAAAGGGACTGGCTACACCTTC.

V and J are TRBV7-2 and TRBJ1-1, with D hard to call. The V and J ends lost 1 base and 1 base respectively, with 4 bases between them. Germline lookup yields CDR1 SGHTA and CDR2 FQGNSA. There are 13 residues in the CDR3. CDR3 amino acids: CASSLVGNTEAFF. For the CDR3, the DNA is TGTGCCAGCAGCTTAGTTGGGAACACTGAAGCTTTCTTT.

This clone was recorded only once. V gene TRBV7-3 combines with J gene TRBJ1-2, with D perhaps matching TRBD1 (5 bases). CDR1 is SGHTA and CDR2 is FQGTGA in the germline V gene. V was clipped by 5 bases and J by 2 bases, with 9 bases between them. There are 13 residues in the CDR3. The CDR3 here is CASSPRTNYGYTF. In DNA, the CDR3 is TGTGCCAGCAGCCCCAGGACAAACTATGGCTACACCTTC.

This chain links TRBV7-3 with TRBJ2-3, with a weak D call TRBD2 (6 bases). The CDR3 contains 15 residues. Per germline, CDR1 SGHTA and CDR2 FQGTGA. V lost 5 bases to trimming and J lost 6 bases, with 18 bases between them. In nucleotides, the CDR3 is TGTGCCAGCAGCGCGGCACCCGGGAGCCGCGATACGCAGTATTTT. Translating gives CASSAAPGSRDTQYF.

This chain uses TRBV18 with TRBJ2-1, with 7 nucleotides matching TRBD1. Germline CDR1 is KGHSH and CDR2 is LQKENI. V dropped 6 bases and J dropped 6; count of bases not matched to a gene: 5. The CDR3 covers 13 residues. The CDR3 DNA reads as TGTGCCAGCTCCCTGACAGGGACCAATGAGCAGTTCTTC. Translating gives CASSLTGTNEQFF.

The chain uses TRBV28 and TRBJ2-2; 12 bases map to TRBD2. J gave up 7 bases and V 2 bases, and 5 bases lay outside the gene matches. Germline CDR1 is MDHEN and CDR2 is SYDVKM. The CDR3 has 16 amino acids. CDR3 sequence reads: CASSLRLAGVSGELFF. The CDR3 DNA reads as TGTGCCAGCAGTTTAAGACTAGCGGGAGTTAGCGGGGAGCTGTTTTTT.

This chain links TRBV7-9 with TRBJ2-1; TRBD2 is a possible D gene (6 bases). The CDR3 extends over 15 amino acids. The germline V gene encodes CDR1 SEHNR and CDR2 FQNEAQ (reference sequence). Between the trimmed V and J ends, which lost 5 bases and 7 bases, there was a span of 18 bases. The CDR3 spells CASSPRLELANEQFF. In DNA, the CDR3 is TGTGCCAGCAGCCCCCGACTCGAACTAGCAAATGAGCAGTTCTTC.

The chain joins TRBV7-2 to TRBJ1-3; weak D call: TRBD1 (6 bases). The CDR3 covers 15 residues. CDR1 and CDR2 from the germline V gene are SGHTA and FQGNSA. The V and J ends lost 5 bases and 2 bases respectively, with 13 bases between them. CDR3 DNA: TGTGCCAGCAGCCCTCGGACAGTTGCTGGAAACACCATATATTTT. Amino acid sequence: CASSPRTVAGNTIYF. The full variable domain, with the rest looked up from reference TRBV7-2 and TRBJ1-3, is GAGVSQSPSNKVTEKGKDVELRCDPISGHTALYWYRQSLGQGLEFLIYFQGNSAPDKSGLPSDRFSAERTGGSVSTLTIQRTQQEDSAVYLCASSPRTVAGNTIYFGEGSWLTVV.

In DNA form, the CDR3 reads TGTGCCAGCAGCTTGGGGACTAACAATGAGCAGTTCTTC. As protein: CASSLGTNNEQFF. The V call is TRBV5-5, the J call TRBJ2-1; maybe TRBD2 (6 bases). The length of the CDR3 is 13 residues. Looked up from germline, CDR1 is SGHKS and CDR2 is YYEKEE (reference sequence). Trimming cost V 0 bases and J 5 bases, with 6 bases left between them.

The chain has TRBV5-4 and TRBJ2-1; the match to TRBD1 covers 7 bases. Germline assignment: CDR1 SGHNT and CDR2 YYREEE (reference sequence). The V segment lost 1 base and the J segment 4 bases; nucleotides outside the gene matches: 2. CDR3 length equals 14 residues. The CDR3 bases are TGTGCCAGCAGCTTGCAGGGGGAGTACAATGAGCAGTTCTTC. Protein: CASSLQGEYNEQFF.

The chain is built from TRBV9 and TRBJ1-5; possibly TRBD1 for D (6 bases). Trimming stripped 3 bases from V and 5 bases from J, with 9 bases between. Germline CDR1 and CDR2: SGDLS and YYNGEE. This CDR3 region has 13 residues. As DNA, the CDR3 is TGTGCCAGCAGCGCCGAGGGGGATCAGCCCCAGCATTTT. Its protein product is CASSAEGDQPQHF.

CDR3 DNA: TGCAGCGTTGAGTTACAGGGAAAGGCCTACAATGAGCAGTTCTTC. This codes for CSVELQGKAYNEQFF. The chain is built from TRBV29-1 and TRBJ2-1; a possible D gene is TRBD1 (6 bases). The CDR3 is 15 amino acids. The germline CDR1 and CDR2 sequences are SQVTM and ANQGSEA. V lost 3 bases to trimming and J lost 2 bases, with 14 bases between them.